Each of the 14 T cell receptor beta chains below was sequenced from the same sample in a study of cytomegalovirus exposure and HLA in healthy donors. PCR primers comprised 60 Vbeta and 13 Jbeta primers. The table came from immunoSEQ multiplex PCR; TCRdb's copy has only in-frame clones and leaves some out. The table shows 180,000 or so clones, with about 85% occurring only once. The sample consisted of PBMCs. The receptor source for this set is a woman aged 45-65 years in good health and CMV-seropositive.

The rearrangement uses TRBV18 and TRBJ1-1; perhaps TRBD1 as D (5 bases). Germline V lookup: CDR1 KGHSH, CDR2 LQKENI. This CDR3 region has 16 residues. V shed 0 bases and J shed 2 bases, with 13 bases lying between them. The CDR3 spells CASSPPGGQGNTEAFF. The DNA of the CDR3 is TGTGCCAGCTCACCACCAGGTGGGCAGGGTAACACTGAAGCTTTCTTT.

In this sample, this clone turned up a few times. J is TRBJ2-3 and V is TRBV28, with 7 bases lining up with TRBD2. Unmatched junction bases numbered 2, after V lost 2 bases and J lost 0 bases. Germline lookup yields CDR1 MDHEN and CDR2 SYDVKM. CDR3 length equals 15 residues. CDR3 amino acids: CASSLRLASTDTQYF. The CDR3 DNA is TGTGCCAGCAGTTTAAGACTAGCTAGCACAGATACGCAGTATTTT.

The CDR3 reads CASSEGQILGYTF. CDR3 in DNA: TGTGCCAGTAGTGAGGGACAGATCCTGGGCTACACCTTC. The chain is built from TRBV19 and TRBJ1-2; 7 bases map to TRBD1. Per germline, CDR1 LNHDA and CDR2 SQIVND (reference sequence). J lost 8 bases, V lost 5 bases, and 8 bases had no gene match. This CDR3 region has 13 residues.

Concerning this clone: A read error may account for a junction end that differs from germline. The chain joins TRBV9 to TRBJ2-6; possibly TRBD1 for D (5 bases). Germline lookup yields CDR1 SGDLS and CDR2 YYNGEE. The CDR3 consists of 15 residues. CDR3 nucleotide sequence: TGTGCCAGCAGGCTTGGGGATGCTGGGGCCAACGTCCTGACTTTT. Protein product: CASRLGDAGANVLTF.

This clone turned up a few times. The chain couples TRBV6-5 to TRBJ2-3; D gene unclear. CDR3 length equals 16 residues. V was pared by 2 bases and J by 2 bases, with 14 bases between. Germline CDR1 reads MNHEY; CDR2 reads SVGAGI. CDR3 sequence: CASSYGADRPTDTQYF. In DNA form, the CDR3 reads TGTGCCAGCAGTTACGGTGCGGATCGTCCCACAGATACGCAGTATTTT.

The genes are TRBV7-9 and TRBJ1-3; D is unclear. Germline loops: CDR1 SEHNR, CDR2 FQNEAQ (reference sequence). V dropped 10 bases and J dropped 4 bases, with 11 bases sitting between them. This CDR3 region has 12 residues. CDR3 DNA sequence: TGTGCCACCATCCAATCCGGAAACACCATATATTTT. It yields the protein CATIQSGNTIYF.

This clone has a handful of counts. The gene calls are TRBV7-2 and TRBJ2-7; D is unresolved. The CDR3 is 11 amino acids. V was clipped by 5 bases and J by 5 bases, with 7 bases between them. Germline V gene data show CDR1 as SGHTA and CDR2 as FQGNSA. CDR3: CASSDRDEQYF. CDR3 in DNA: TGTGCCAGCAGCGACCGGGACGAGCAGTACTTC.

This chain connects TRBV5-1 to TRBJ2-5, with D unclear. The CDR3 runs 15 residues. CDR1 and CDR2 (germline): SGHRS, YFSETQ. Trimming took 4 bases from V and 1 from J, leaving 14 bases between them. CDR3 in DNA: TGCGCCAGCAGCCATCCACTCGCCCCCCAAGAGACCCAGTACTTC. The encoded protein is CASSHPLAPQETQYF.

The chain combines TRBV7-2 with TRBJ1-2; TRBD1 agrees at 7 bases. Unmatched junction bases numbered 18, after V lost 4 bases and J lost 4 bases. The germline V gene has CDR1 SGHTA and CDR2 FQGNSA. The CDR3 covers 18 residues. The CDR3 sequence is CASSSQAPGQVGGYGYTF. CDR3 sequence (DNA): TGTGCCAGCAGCTCCCAAGCCCCTGGACAGGTGGGTGGCTATGGCTACACCTTC.

The rearrangement joins TRBV25-1 to TRBJ1-2, with 8 positions matching TRBD1. This CDR3 spans 14 amino acids. V lost 0 bases to trimming and J lost 5 bases; unmatched junction nucleotides: 2. The V gene's germline CDR1 is MGHDK and CDR2 SYGVNS. CDR3: CASSEYRQGYGYTF. The DNA for the CDR3 is TGTGCCAGCAGTGAATATCGACAGGGGTATGGCTACACCTTC.

This clone was recorded once. This chain joins TRBV5-4 and TRBJ1-6, with D perhaps matching TRBD1 (5 bases). The V gene lost 4 bases and the J gene lost 10 bases, with 15 bases spanning the gap. CDR1 SGHNT and CDR2 YYREEE come from the germline V gene (reference sequence). This CDR3 is 14 amino acids long. The CDR3 protein is CASSPDAGRSPLHF. CDR3 coding DNA: TGTGCCAGCAGCCCCGACGCGGGGCGATCACCCCTCCACTTT.

The rearrangement links TRBV2 to TRBJ2-7; D might be TRBD1 (5 bases). V was clipped by 5 bases and J by 2 bases, with 10 bases between them. CDR1 is SNHLY, CDR2 FYNNEI, per germline. The CDR3 is 13 residues long. The CDR3 loop is CASSNRIPYEQYF. In DNA form, the CDR3 reads TGTGCCAGCAGTAACAGGATCCCCTACGAGCAGTACTTC.

The chain has TRBV11-2 and TRBJ2-1; D remains ambiguous. CDR3 length: 15 amino acids. Between the trimmed V and J ends, which lost 0 bases and 0 bases, there was a span of 6 bases. Germline V gene lookup returns CDR1 SGHAT and CDR2 FQNNGV. This CDR3 is CASSLERDSYNEQFF. The DNA of the CDR3 is TGTGCCAGCAGCTTAGAAAGAGACTCCTACAATGAGCAGTTCTTC.

The V and J genes are TRBV7-2 and TRBJ2-3; D ambiguous. With 4 bases removed from V and 0 bases from J, the gap between germline ends came to 14 bases. There are 16 residues in the CDR3. Germline CDR1 reads SGHTA; CDR2 reads FQGNSA. The CDR3 here is CASSSPPTPSTDTQYF. CDR3 nucleotides: TGTGCCAGCAGCTCTCCCCCCACTCCGAGCACAGATACGCAGTATTTT.